These T cell receptor beta chains were read from a single sample in a study of CD8+ T cells in alopecia areata. Only in-frame clones appear in the TCRdb table, and some are missing; sequencing was by immunoSEQ multiplex PCR. Of roughly 75,000 clones in the sample, roughly 61% were seen once. This sample comprised CD8+ T cells sorted from blood, obtained at week 0. All receptors come from a human donor with alopecia areata. Both conserved end residues are part of each CDR3. Fields, in order: CDR3 DNA, CDR3 protein, D gene, clone size, V gene, J gene. D genes are given only for firm matches. Some rows mark clone size as missing; the rest say once, few, many or name a class of expanded clone.

CDR3nt: TGCGCCAGCAGCGACACGGTCGACACTGAAGCTTTCTTT
CDR3aa: CASSDTVDTEAFF
d_gene: -
abundance: few
v_gene: TRBV4-1
j_gene: TRBJ1-1

CDR3nt: TGTGCCAGCAGTGAAAGCAGGACGACTAATGAAAAACTGTTTTTT
CDR3aa: CASSESRTTNEKLFF
d_gene: -
abundance: -
v_gene: TRBV2
j_gene: TRBJ1-4

CDR3nt: TGTGCCAGCAGCTTAGAGGGCGGGAACCACTTC
CDR3aa: CASSLEGGNHF
d_gene: -
abundance: -
v_gene: TRBV7-9
j_gene: TRBJ2-7

CDR3nt: TGTGCCAGCAGCTTGGAGGGGGGATTCTTCTCTGGAAACACCATATATTTT
CDR3aa: CASSLEGGFFSGNTIYF
d_gene: -
abundance: -
v_gene: TRBV5-6
j_gene: TRBJ1-3

CDR3nt: TGTGCCAGCAGTGAAAACGGGGGCTCTGGAAACACCATATATTTT
CDR3aa: CASSENGGSGNTIYF
d_gene: -
abundance: -
v_gene: TRBV2
j_gene: TRBJ1-3

CDR3nt: TGTGCCTGGAGTGTACTACAGGGCTCCTACAATGAGCAGTTCTTC
CDR3aa: CAWSVLQGSYNEQFF
d_gene: -
abundance: -
v_gene: TRBV30
j_gene: TRBJ2-1

CDR3nt: TGTGCCAGCAGTTTCGGCAGAAGCAATCAGCCCCAGCATTTT
CDR3aa: CASSFGRSNQPQHF
d_gene: -
abundance: -
v_gene: TRBV7-9
j_gene: TRBJ1-5

CDR3nt: TGTGCCAGCAGTTTGGGACGGGGCGGAGGCTACACCTTC
CDR3aa: CASSLGRGGGYTF
d_gene: -
abundance: few
v_gene: TRBV27
j_gene: TRBJ1-2

CDR3nt: TGCAGTGGCCCCTTTGGCTACACCTTC
CDR3aa: CSGPFGYTF
d_gene: -
abundance: -
v_gene: TRBV20-1
j_gene: TRBJ1-2

CDR3nt: TGCGCCAGCAGCCAAGTACAGAGCTCCTACGAGCAGTACTTC
CDR3aa: CASSQVQSSYEQYF
d_gene: -
abundance: few
v_gene: TRBV4-3
j_gene: TRBJ2-7

CDR3nt: TGCAGCGTTGAAGACGCCGGGACTAGCGGGAGTTATGAGCAGTTCTTC
CDR3aa: CSVEDAGTSGSYEQFF
d_gene: TRBD2
abundance: few
v_gene: TRBV29-1
j_gene: TRBJ2-1

CDR3nt: TGTGCCAGCAGCACAATGGCAGATACGCAGTATTTT
CDR3aa: CASSTMADTQYF
d_gene: -
abundance: -
v_gene: TRBV7-6
j_gene: TRBJ2-3

CDR3nt: TGTGCCAGCAGCTTAGGAGGGGGGGTAGGCCACTACGAGCAGTACTTC
CDR3aa: CASSLGGGVGHYEQYF
d_gene: -
abundance: -
v_gene: TRBV7-8
j_gene: TRBJ2-7

CDR3nt: TGCAGCGTTGACGCGGGAAATGAGCAGTTCTTC
CDR3aa: CSVDAGNEQFF
d_gene: -
abundance: few
v_gene: TRBV29-1
j_gene: TRBJ2-1

CDR3nt: TGCGCCAGCAGCCAAGGCGTGGGAGTGGAGACCCAGTACTTC
CDR3aa: CASSQGVGVETQYF
d_gene: -
abundance: -
v_gene: TRBV4-1
j_gene: TRBJ2-5

CDR3nt: TGTGCCAGCAGCCCCGCCGGGACAGGGTATGGGGAGACCCAGTACTTC
CDR3aa: CASSPAGTGYGETQYF
d_gene: TRBD1
abundance: once
v_gene: TRBV7-9
j_gene: TRBJ2-5

CDR3nt: TGTGCCAGCAGCCCGACAGGGTCGGACAAAAACATTCAGTACTTC
CDR3aa: CASSPTGSDKNIQYF
d_gene: TRBD1
abundance: -
v_gene: TRBV7-2
j_gene: TRBJ2-4

CDR3nt: TGTGCCAGCATGACAGGGGGAAGCAATGAGCAGTTCTTC
CDR3aa: CASMTGGSNEQFF
d_gene: TRBD1
abundance: -
v_gene: TRBV2
j_gene: TRBJ2-1

CDR3nt: TGTGCCAGCAGTTTATATAGGGGACTAGCGAACAATGAGCAGTTCTTC
CDR3aa: CASSLYRGLANNEQFF
d_gene: TRBD2
abundance: once
v_gene: TRBV28
j_gene: TRBJ2-1

CDR3nt: TGCAGCGTTCGAGACAGGGGAACTAATGAAAAACTGTTTTTT
CDR3aa: CSVRDRGTNEKLFF
d_gene: TRBD1
abundance: -
v_gene: TRBV29-1
j_gene: TRBJ1-4

CDR3nt: TGCGCCAGCAGCCTCGGACAGGGGTTACACGAGCAGTACTTC
CDR3aa: CASSLGQGLHEQYF
d_gene: TRBD1
abundance: -
v_gene: TRBV5-1
j_gene: TRBJ2-7

CDR3nt: TGCAGCGCCTTAACGCTGGGTGTGGACAACTATGGCTACACCTTC
CDR3aa: CSALTLGVDNYGYTF
d_gene: -
abundance: -
v_gene: TRBV29-1
j_gene: TRBJ1-2

CDR3nt: TGCAGCGTTGGAACGGGGACAGCGGAGCCCCAGCATTTT
CDR3aa: CSVGTGTAEPQHF
d_gene: TRBD1
abundance: few
v_gene: TRBV29-1
j_gene: TRBJ1-5

CDR3nt: TGCAGCGTTCTCGAGGCGCTGAACACTGAAGCTTTCTTT
CDR3aa: CSVLEALNTEAFF
d_gene: -
abundance: -
v_gene: TRBV29-1
j_gene: TRBJ1-1

CDR3nt: TGTGCCAGCAGCTCATTTCCCCGGGACAGTAACACCGGGGAGCTGTTTTTT
CDR3aa: CASSSFPRDSNTGELFF
d_gene: TRBD1
abundance: -
v_gene: TRBV7-8
j_gene: TRBJ2-2

CDR3nt: TGTGCCAGCAGCTTAATTGGACGGGAGGGCCATGGTACGCAGTATTTT
CDR3aa: CASSLIGREGHGTQYF
d_gene: TRBD2
abundance: -
v_gene: TRBV7-3
j_gene: TRBJ2-3

CDR3nt: TGTGCCAGTAGTATGGGAGCGTGGAATAGCAATCAGCCCCAGCATTTT
CDR3aa: CASSMGAWNSNQPQHF
d_gene: -
abundance: -
v_gene: TRBV19
j_gene: TRBJ1-5

CDR3nt: TGTGCCAGCAGTGAATTTTCCAGCGGGGGGGCTTTGCAAGAGACCCAGTACTTC
CDR3aa: CASSEFSSGGALQETQYF
d_gene: TRBD2
abundance: -
v_gene: TRBV2
j_gene: TRBJ2-5

CDR3nt: TGTGCCAGCAGCTTTGAGCCGGGGGTCTATGGCTACACCTTC
CDR3aa: CASSFEPGVYGYTF
d_gene: -
abundance: -
v_gene: TRBV5-6
j_gene: TRBJ1-2

CDR3nt: TGCAGCGCCATCGGACAGGGCCGATCCTACGAGCAGTACTTC
CDR3aa: CSAIGQGRSYEQYF
d_gene: TRBD1
abundance: once
v_gene: TRBV29-1
j_gene: TRBJ2-7

CDR3nt: TGTGCCTGGGACGGGGGCTTAAATCAGCCCCAGCATTTT
CDR3aa: CAWDGGLNQPQHF
d_gene: -
abundance: -
v_gene: TRBV30
j_gene: TRBJ1-5

CDR3nt: TGTGCCAGCAGTGAAACGTCCAGGGCTTTCTTT
CDR3aa: CASSETSRAFF
d_gene: -
abundance: -
v_gene: TRBV25-1
j_gene: TRBJ1-1

CDR3nt: TGCGCCAGCAGCTTGGGGACAGGGACTAATGAAAAACTGTTTTTT
CDR3aa: CASSLGTGTNEKLFF
d_gene: TRBD1
abundance: -
v_gene: TRBV5-1
j_gene: TRBJ1-4

CDR3nt: TGCGCCAGCAGCACCGTCGGACAGGGGTTCTCCTACGAGCAGTACTTC
CDR3aa: CASSTVGQGFSYEQYF
d_gene: TRBD1
abundance: few
v_gene: TRBV4-1
j_gene: TRBJ2-7

CDR3nt: TGCGCCAGCGGACAGACGGCTATGAACACTGAAGCTTTCTTT
CDR3aa: CASGQTAMNTEAFF
d_gene: -
abundance: once
v_gene: TRBV4-1
j_gene: TRBJ1-1

CDR3nt: TGTGCCAGCAGCTCGGGAGGCTTATACAATGAGCAGTTCTTC
CDR3aa: CASSSGGLYNEQFF
d_gene: TRBD2
abundance: few
v_gene: TRBV7-9
j_gene: TRBJ2-1

CDR3nt: TGTGCCAGCAGTGCCGTTAGTCGCGCCTGGGGGGTTTATAGCAATCAGCCCCAGCATTTT
CDR3aa: CASSAVSRAWGVYSNQPQHF
d_gene: -
abundance: -
v_gene: TRBV2
j_gene: TRBJ1-5

CDR3nt: TGCGCCAGCAGCCAAGATAGTGGTACAGATACGCAGTATTTT
CDR3aa: CASSQDSGTDTQYF
d_gene: -
abundance: -
v_gene: TRBV4-3
j_gene: TRBJ2-3

CDR3nt: TGTGCTAGCAGTGAAGCGGGGAGGGAGACTTACAATGAGCAGTTCTTC
CDR3aa: CASSEAGRETYNEQFF
d_gene: TRBD2
abundance: -
v_gene: TRBV6-1
j_gene: TRBJ2-1

CDR3nt: TGCGCCAGCAGCTTGGCCATACTGAACACTGAAGCTTTCTTT
CDR3aa: CASSLAILNTEAFF
d_gene: -
abundance: -
v_gene: TRBV5-1
j_gene: TRBJ1-1

CDR3nt: TGTGCCAGCAGTTGGAGCGGCCCTAGCACAGATACGCAGTATTTT
CDR3aa: CASSWSGPSTDTQYF
d_gene: -
abundance: -
v_gene: TRBV6-6
j_gene: TRBJ2-3

CDR3nt: TGCGCCAGCAGCTTAAACTGGGGTCAGCCCCAGCATTTT
CDR3aa: CASSLNWGQPQHF
d_gene: -
abundance: few
v_gene: TRBV5-1
j_gene: TRBJ1-5

CDR3nt: TGTGCCAGCAGCACTCAGGACAGGGGGTCGGCAGATACGCAGTATTTT
CDR3aa: CASSTQDRGSADTQYF
d_gene: TRBD1
abundance: -
v_gene: TRBV13
j_gene: TRBJ2-3

CDR3nt: TGTGCCAGCAGCTTGTCCTACGAGCAGTACTTC
CDR3aa: CASSLSYEQYF
d_gene: -
abundance: -
v_gene: TRBV2
j_gene: TRBJ2-7

CDR3nt: TGTGCCAGCACCCAACCCATTGCGGGGGACGAGCAGTACTTC
CDR3aa: CASTQPIAGDEQYF
d_gene: TRBD2
abundance: few
v_gene: TRBV7-9
j_gene: TRBJ2-7

CDR3nt: TGTGCCAGCAGCTTAGGGGCTAGCGGGCTGGCGTCCTACAATGAGCAGTTCTTC
CDR3aa: CASSLGASGLASYNEQFF
d_gene: TRBD2
abundance: once
v_gene: TRBV7-6
j_gene: TRBJ2-1

CDR3nt: TGTGCCAGCAGTGCACTACAGGGAAGCTACGAGCAGTACTTC
CDR3aa: CASSALQGSYEQYF
d_gene: -
abundance: few
v_gene: TRBV6-1
j_gene: TRBJ2-7

CDR3nt: TGCGCCAGCAGCTTGGACCCTGACTCCTACAATGAGCAGTTCTTC
CDR3aa: CASSLDPDSYNEQFF
d_gene: -
abundance: -
v_gene: TRBV5-1
j_gene: TRBJ2-1

CDR3nt: TGTGCCAGCAGTCCCCTTATTTCAGGGGAAACTGAAGCTTTCTTT
CDR3aa: CASSPLISGETEAFF
d_gene: -
abundance: -
v_gene: TRBV6-5
j_gene: TRBJ1-1

CDR3nt: TGTGCCAGCAGCAGTACGTGGGACCTGGGCTATGGCTACACCTTC
CDR3aa: CASSSTWDLGYGYTF
d_gene: -
abundance: -
v_gene: TRBV21-1
j_gene: TRBJ1-2

CDR3nt: TGTGCCAGCAGCTCTGCGGGGGGGTACGGCACCGGGGAGCTGTTTTTT
CDR3aa: CASSSAGGYGTGELFF
d_gene: TRBD2
abundance: -
v_gene: TRBV7-9
j_gene: TRBJ2-2

CDR3nt: TGTGCCAGCAGCTCAGGCGGGGGCCTCCAAGAGACCCAGTACTTC
CDR3aa: CASSSGGGLQETQYF
d_gene: -
abundance: -
v_gene: TRBV7-9
j_gene: TRBJ2-5

CDR3nt: TGTGCCAGCAGCGACAGGGGAACCCTCACAGATACGCAGTATTTT
CDR3aa: CASSDRGTLTDTQYF
d_gene: TRBD1
abundance: few
v_gene: TRBV7-9
j_gene: TRBJ2-3

CDR3nt: TGTGCCAGCACCCCAGACAGATTCAATCAGCCCCAGCATTTT
CDR3aa: CASTPDRFNQPQHF
d_gene: -
abundance: few
v_gene: TRBV6-8
j_gene: TRBJ1-5

CDR3nt: TGTGCCTGGAGAGGGACAGGGGATCAGCCCCAGCATTTT
CDR3aa: CAWRGTGDQPQHF
d_gene: TRBD1
abundance: -
v_gene: TRBV30
j_gene: TRBJ1-5